One T cell receptor (beta chain) is described in this entry. No antigen is known for it. The sample originates from a study of chemoradiotherapy in HPV16-positive cancers. The CDR3 contains 15 residues. In germline, CDR1 is LNHDA, CDR2 SQIVND (reference sequence). V lost 1 base and J lost 1, with 8 bases in between. Repertoires were sampled repeatedly during chemoradiotherapy. The protocol was immunoSEQ multiplex PCR, while the TCRdb copy is restricted to in-frame clones and leaves out a portion. This sample has 12,000 or so clones, with about 81% found just once. Study outcomes and limitations: Better recurrence-free survival went with HPV-responsive T-cell expansion in HPV16-positive patients. Non-HPV-specific T cells did not expand in tumors during treatment, whereas candidate HPV-specific clones and E7-related motifs did.

This TCR came from a human donor with HPV-associated anogenital cancer. This sequence joins TRBV19 and TRBJ1-5; D is perhaps TRBD1 (5 bases). Sample collection was performed from a patient who underwent chemoradiotherapy. The CDR3 region has the DNA TGTGCCAGTAGTATAGCGACAGTAAGCAATCAGCCCCAGCATTTT. As protein: CASSIATVSNQPQHF.